This entry describes one T cell receptor (beta chain). Antigen specificity is unknown. The method was immunoSEQ multiplex PCR; TCRdb's version includes in-frame clones alone and lacks a portion of them. This sample has 150,000 to 180,000 clones, with less than 90% found just once. CDR1 is SGHDN and CDR2 is FVKESK in the germline V gene. The V and J ends lost 4 bases and 3 bases respectively, with 10 bases between them. The CDR3 is made up of 13 amino acids. This record belongs to a study of T cell responses to AZD1222 COVID-19 vaccine. Study results and limitations: Only 5 or 6 individuals given AZD1222 were seropositive at baseline. Repertoires were collected only later (after the peak T cell response had occurred). Donors, mostly white British, included more females; clonal diversity was possibly underestimated.

The chain employs TRBV14 and TRBJ2-7; perhaps TRBD1 as D (6 bases). Sequences were derived from peripheral blood, sampled on day 0 of AZD1222 vaccination. The TCR sequence derives from an adult in good health. The CDR3 DNA sequence: TGTGCCAGCAGCCGAGGCAGGGGCTACGAGCAGTACTTC. Translation gives CASSRGRGYEQYF.